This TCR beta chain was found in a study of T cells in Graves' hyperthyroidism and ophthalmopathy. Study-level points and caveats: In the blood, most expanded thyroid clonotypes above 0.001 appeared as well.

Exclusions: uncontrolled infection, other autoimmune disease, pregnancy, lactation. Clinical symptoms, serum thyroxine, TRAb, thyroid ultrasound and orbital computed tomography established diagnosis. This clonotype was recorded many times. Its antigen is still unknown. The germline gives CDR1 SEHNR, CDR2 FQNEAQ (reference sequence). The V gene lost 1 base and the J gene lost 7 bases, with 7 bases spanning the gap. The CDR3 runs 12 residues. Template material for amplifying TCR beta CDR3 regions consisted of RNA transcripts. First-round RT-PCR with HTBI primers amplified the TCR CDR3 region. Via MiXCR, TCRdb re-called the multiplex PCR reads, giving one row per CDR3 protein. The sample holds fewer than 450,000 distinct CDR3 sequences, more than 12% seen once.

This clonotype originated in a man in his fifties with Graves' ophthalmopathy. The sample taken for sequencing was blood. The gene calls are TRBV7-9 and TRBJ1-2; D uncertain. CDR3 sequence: CASSLELGGYTF. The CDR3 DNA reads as TGTGCCAGCAGCTTAGAGCTTGGTGGCTACACCTTC.